The 21 T cell receptor beta chains below were found in one sample sequenced in a study of blood T cell repertoires in COVID-19 (dated by TCRdb to 2018 to 2020). The library was generated by the immunoSEQ multiplex PCR assay. The source is immuneACCESS, and TCRdb retained only in-frame sequences with V and J called. Part of the clones is not carried over; for the studies checked, unresolved V genes explain less than half of this, and the remainder is unexplained. The sample yields roughly 150,000 clones; approximately 80% were counted once. The ten largest clones represent 3% to 4.5% of the sample. Source material: PBMCs or T cells enriched from blood (not recorded which). The receptors were sampled from a man aged 50-59 years in a cohort exposed to, infected with or recovered from COVID-19 (not recorded which).

The CDR3 DNA follows: TGTGCCAGCAGCTTCCGGGGCTCCTACGAGCAGTACTTC. It is translated as CASSFRGSYEQYF. The chain joins TRBV11-3 to TRBJ2-7; D may be TRBD2 (5 bases). V lost 3 bases and J lost 0, with 6 bases in between. The CDR3 has 13 amino acids. The germline V gene encodes CDR1 SGHNT and CDR2 YENEEA.

This clone was seen a few times. The chain carries TRBV10-2 and TRBJ2-7; 10 nucleotides agree with TRBD2. This CDR3 contains 14 residues. V trimming: 0 bases; J trimming: 6 bases; junction bases outside the gene matches: 2. Germline V gene sequence: CDR1 WSHSY, CDR2 SAAADI. CDR3 region: CASSESTSGFEQYF. The CDR3 bases are TGCGCCAGCAGTGAGTCGACTAGCGGGTTCGAGCAGTACTTC.

The rearrangement links TRBV25-1 to TRBJ1-6, with D possibly being TRBD1 (6 bases). The germline V gene encodes CDR1 MGHDK and CDR2 SYGVNS. Between the trimmed V and J ends, which lost 3 bases and 9 bases, there was a span of 15 bases. There are 15 residues in the CDR3. The CDR3, as DNA: TGTGCCAGCAGTGATGGGCCAGGGGTAGGTTCACCCCTCCACTTT. Translation gives CASSDGPGVGSPLHF.

This CDR3 is CASTLYGLTGNYGYTF. CDR3 in DNA: TGTGCCAGCACCCTCTACGGCTTGACAGGGAACTATGGCTACACCTTC. The chain joins TRBV5-5 to TRBJ1-2; 7 bases line up with TRBD1. The trim removed 6 bases at V and 2 bases at J, leaving 13 bases unmatched. Per germline, CDR1 SGHKS and CDR2 YYEKEE (reference sequence). The CDR3 covers 16 residues.

The chain recombines TRBV21-1 with TRBJ2-7; TRBD1 was called by the table and not checked on the DNA. TRBV21-1 is shown as a pseudogene. The CDR3 consists of 14 residues. The CDR3 here is CASRGGRGPYEQYF. For the CDR3, the DNA is TGTGCCAGCAGGGGTGGCAGGGGACCCTACGAGCAGTACTTC.

This clone is a singleton in its sample. The rearrangement uses TRBV30 and TRBJ1-2, with D unresolved. Trimming took 1 base from V and 4 from J, leaving 13 bases between them. Germline values: CDR1 GTSNPN, CDR2 SVGIG (reference sequence). The CDR3 has 14 residues. CDR3 nucleotides: TGTGCCTGGAGTGGGGCGGGCGGGCTCTATGGCTACACCTTC. Its protein product is CAWSGAGGLYGYTF.

The chain joins TRBV2 to TRBJ2-1, with D tentatively TRBD1 (6 bases). CDR3 length equals 16 residues. The V end was cut by 6 bases, the J end by 4 bases, with 19 bases between. CDR1 and CDR2 (germline): SNHLY, FYNNEI. DNA for the CDR3: TGTGCCAGCAGCGGACAGTCTACAGGCGTGTACAATGAGCAGTTCTTC. It codes for CASSGQSTGVYNEQFF.

The chain uses TRBV30 and TRBJ2-1, with 7 bases fitting TRBD2. The germline V gene encodes CDR1 GTSNPN and CDR2 SVGIG (reference sequence). Losses at the gene ends were 3 bases for V and 2 bases for J; bases not matched to a gene: 10. The CDR3 has 16 amino acids. The CDR3 bases are TGTGCCTGGAGCAGAAGGAGCGGGAAAACCTACAATGAGCAGTTCTTC. Translating gives CAWSRRSGKTYNEQFF.

This chain links TRBV3-1 (or the pseudogene TRBV3-2) with TRBJ2-1; D gene ambiguous. Trimming removed 1 base from V and 5 bases from J, with 6 bases in between. CDR1 is LGHDT, CDR2 YNNKEL, per germline (reference sequence). This CDR3 contains 13 residues. DNA of the CDR3: TGTGCCAGCAGCCAAGTAAAAAACAATGAGCAGTTCTTC. Its protein is CASSQVKNNEQFF.

The CDR3 DNA is TGTGCCAGCAGTTACGGAGACAGGGGTGCCTATGAAGCTTTCTTT. Translating it yields CASSYGDRGAYEAFF. This chain connects TRBV6-2 or TRBV6-3 to TRBJ1-1, with 8 bases matching TRBD1. The CDR3 is made up of 15 amino acids. From germline, CDR1 is MNHEY and CDR2 SVGEGT. Trimming at V came to 2 bases and at J to 7 bases, leaving 9 bases not matched to a gene.

As to this clone: One end of the junction does not line up with germline, which may come from a read error. The chain carries TRBV5-1 and TRBJ2-3, with 9 positions matching TRBD1. Germline V gene sequence: CDR1 SGHRS, CDR2 YFSETQ. The CDR3 spans 17 residues. The CDR3 bases are TGCCCCAGCAACCGACAGGGGGGTACTACTAGCACAGATACGCAGTATTTT. Translated: CPSNRQGGTTSTDTQYF.

Details on this clone: The junction and the germline gene differ at one end; a read error may be behind it. The rearrangement uses TRBV7-9 and TRBJ2-3; 10 nucleotides align to TRBD1. Germline CDR1 SEHNR, CDR2 FQNEAQ (reference sequence). The CDR3 has 12 residues. CDR3 DNA sequence: TGTGCCAGCAGCACCGGGACAGGGGCCCGACATTTT. This translates into CASSTGTGARHF. The complete variable domain, with remaining parts taken from reference TRBV7-9 and TRBJ2-3, reads DTGVSQNPRHKITKRGQNVTFRCDPISEHNRLYWYRQTLGQGPEFLTYFQNEAQLEKSRLLSDRFSAERPKGSFSTLEIQRTEQGDSAMYLCASSTGTGARHFGPGTRLTVL.

The chain joins TRBV9 to TRBJ2-1, with D unclear. The germline CDR1 and CDR2 sequences are SGDLS and YYNGEE. V lost 0 bases, J lost 9 bases, and 16 bases lay in between. This CDR3 comprises 15 residues. This CDR3 is CASSVGTGFDGEQFF. As DNA, the CDR3 is TGTGCCAGCAGCGTAGGTACGGGTTTCGATGGTGAGCAGTTCTTC.

V and J are TRBV19 and TRBJ2-1; TRBD1 matches 8 bases. This CDR3 has 14 amino acids. Germline V gives CDR1 LNHDA, CDR2 SQIVND (reference sequence). V trimming: 8 bases; J trimming: 3 bases; junction bases outside the gene matches: 6. CDR3 sequence (DNA): TGTGCCAGTCACCGGGACAGGAGCTACAATGAGCAGTTCTTC. This encodes CASHRDRSYNEQFF.

The rearrangement joins TRBV11-2 to TRBJ1-2; a possible D gene is TRBD1 (6 bases). CDR3 length equals 13 residues. Germline V gene data show CDR1 as SGHAT and CDR2 as FQNNGV. V lost 3 bases to trimming and J lost 8 bases, with 13 bases between them. CDR3 loop: CASSFLPGEGYTF. The CDR3 DNA reads as TGTGCCAGCAGCTTTTTGCCAGGGGAAGGCTACACCTTC.

Here the CDR3 DNA reads TGCGCCAGCAGCTTGGCCTGGACTAGCGGGACCCACGAGCAGTACTTC. It specifies CASSLAWTSGTHEQYF. The chain couples TRBV5-1 to TRBJ2-7, with 12 bases matching TRBD2. V dropped 0 bases and J dropped 5; count of bases not matched to a gene: 6. The CDR3 has 16 amino acids. Germline CDR1 and CDR2: SGHRS and YFSETQ.

This chain uses TRBV7-2 with TRBJ2-7; the D gene is possibly TRBD2 (5 bases). From germline, CDR1 is SGHTA and CDR2 FQGNSA. With 5 bases removed from V and 6 bases from J, the gap between germline ends came to 23 bases. The CDR3 loop spans 16 amino acids. The CDR3 is CASSVLVAPTASEQYF. For the CDR3, the DNA is TGTGCCAGCAGCGTACTAGTCGCCCCAACAGCCTCCGAGCAGTACTTC.

This chain joins TRBV18 and TRBJ2-3; 7 nucleotides align to TRBD2. Germline trimming cut 6 bases from V and 6 bases from J; bases unmatched to any gene: 3. Germline V lookup: CDR1 KGHSH, CDR2 LQKENI. This CDR3 region has 12 residues. CDR3 nucleotides: TGTGCCAGCTCCCGGACTAGGGATACGCAGTATTTT. It is translated as CASSRTRDTQYF.

The chain is built from TRBV27 and TRBJ2-3; 10 bases align to TRBD2. The CDR3 is made up of 16 amino acids. The germline V gene encodes CDR1 MNHEY and CDR2 SMNVEV (reference sequence). Trimming took 5 bases from V and 6 from J; bases not matched to a gene: 11. In DNA form, the CDR3 reads TGTGCCAGCAGTCCGCTAAGCGGGGGGGCCTACGATACGCAGTATTTT. This codes for CASSPLSGGAYDTQYF.

This clone was observed a single time. V and J are TRBV9 and TRBJ2-3, with TRBD2 identical over 11 bases. Germline loops: CDR1 SGDLS, CDR2 YYNGEE. The CDR3 consists of 15 residues. Trimming at V came to 3 bases and at J to 0 bases, leaving 0 bases not matched to a gene. CDR3 sequence: CASSASGGSTDTQYF. As DNA, the CDR3 is TGTGCCAGCAGCGCTAGCGGGGGGAGCACAGATACGCAGTATTTT. Drawing the rest from reference TRBV9 and TRBJ2-3, the complete variable domain is DSGVTQTPKHLITATGQRVTLRCSPRSGDLSVYWYQQSLDQGLQFLIQYYNGEERAKGNILERFSAQQFPDLHSELNLSSLELGDSALYFCASSASGGSTDTQYFGPGTRLTVL.

This chain links TRBV6-5 with TRBJ2-1; 10 positions match TRBD2. Germline loops: CDR1 MNHEY, CDR2 SVGAGI. After removal of 6 bases from V and 10 bases from J, the junction contained 12 bases not matched to a gene. There are 15 residues in the CDR3. The CDR3 nucleotides are TGTGCCAGCAGCCAGCGGGAGGGCCTATGGGAGGAGCAGTTCTTC. Its translation is CASSQREGLWEEQFF.